This T cell receptor (beta chain) was captured by sequencing in a study of a mutant IDH1 vaccine in newly diagnosed glioma (dated by TCRdb to 2020 to 2023). Turning to the overall study: Patients received eight vaccinations in weeks 1, 3, 5, 7, 11, 15, 19 and 23, corresponding to visits V03 through V10. Six visits were used for peripheral blood collection: V03 (baseline), V05, V07, V10, V12 and V13. Longitudinal TCRB deep sequencing was performed for about 25 treated patients wherever samples were available for exploratory analyses. Vaccination started 4-6 weeks after radiotherapy alone, or was given together with temozolomide cycles in the groups whose treatment included chemotherapy. Before enrollment, most patients had been given radiochemotherapy with temozolomide as standard therapy, while the rest had received either radiotherapy alone or temozolomide alone. Of the 25 to 40 treated patients, approximately 62% were male and 37.5% were female, and the mean age was approximately 37 years. What the study reported, not specific to this receptor: Pseudoprogression appeared unrelated to alterations in the top peripheral T cell clonotypes detected by TCRB sequencing. Across multiple MHC alleles, vaccine-induced immune responses were seen in approximately 93% of patients. It was noted by the authors that analyses of patient blood samples could not be reproduced owing to sample limitations. Selection of PBMC samples for TCRB deep sequencing was based on availability.

Including cysteine and phenylalanine, the CDR3 has 15 amino acids. The sequence is cut down to CDR3 DNA, 45 bases in frame from base 1. The germline V gene (reference sequence) sets CDR1 to SSHAT and CDR2 to FNYEAQ. Library creation used the immunoSEQ multiplex PCR assay. Following the manufacturer's protocol, the hsTCRB Kit was used to amplify rearranged TCR beta chain sequences. Sequencing of TCRB libraries was carried out on an Illumina MiSeq. The original methods were these. The proprietary platform of the kit vendor was used for demultiplexing, trimming and gene mapping. Entries here come from immuneACCESS through TCRdb and include only in-frame sequences with V and J called. Some clones fail to appear in such tables; in the studies checked, an unresolved V gene covers under half of the shortfall, and the cause of the remainder is unknown. V, J and clone size derive from that table, while D and trimming were established from the DNA sequence. Here the sample has 49,000 or so clones; over 75% occur a single time. 1.8% of the sample lies in the top ten.

The time point label of this sample denotes: week 5, during vaccination. Each vaccine dose, consisting of 300 ug of a 20-mer mutant IDH1 peptide in Montanide, was administered subcutaneously with topical imiquimod. Newly diagnosed WHO grade 3 or 4 IDH1-mutant astrocytomas showing loss of nuclear ATRX were present in the donors. The samples were drawn from NOA16, a multicentre, single-arm, open-label phase I trial in Germany that tested a mutant IDH1 peptide vaccine in humans for the first time. Genomic DNA for TCRB sequencing was extracted from EDTA blood using the DNeasy Blood and Tissue Kit. For this clone: It has no known antigen specificity. The germline gene is not matched at one end of the junction; a read error may be the cause.

This sequence originates from a woman aged 40 to 50 with glioma. This receptor chain uses TRBV7-7 and TRBJ2-5; the D segment might be TRBD1 or TRBD2, since each matches 5 bases. Sequenced here: PBMCs, sampled from a glioma patient whose treatment included an IDH1 peptide vaccine. DNA sequence: TGTGCTAGCAGCTTAGGTGGGGGATTTTGGGAGACCCAGTACTTC. This translates into CASSLGGGFWETQYF.